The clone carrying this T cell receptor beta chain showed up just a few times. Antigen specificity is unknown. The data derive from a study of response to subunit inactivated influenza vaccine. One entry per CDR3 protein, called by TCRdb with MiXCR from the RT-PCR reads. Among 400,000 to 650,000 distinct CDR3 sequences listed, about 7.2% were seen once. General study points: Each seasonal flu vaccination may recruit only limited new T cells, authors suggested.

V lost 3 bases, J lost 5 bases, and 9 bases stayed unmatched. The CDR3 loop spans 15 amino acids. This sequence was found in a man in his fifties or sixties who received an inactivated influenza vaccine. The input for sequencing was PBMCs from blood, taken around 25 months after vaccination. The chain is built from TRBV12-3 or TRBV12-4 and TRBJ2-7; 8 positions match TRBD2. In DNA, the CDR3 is TGTGCCAGCAGTTTTAGCACCGGGACTAGGAACGAGCAGTACTTC. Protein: CASSFSTGTRNEQYF.